A selection of T cell receptor beta chains follows, all from one sample in a study of shared clonotypes between healthy human individuals. Profiled with immunoSEQ multiplex PCR; TCRdb holds only in-frame clones, not every one. The sample records 450,000 to 600,000 clones, 60% to 85% being singletons. The sequencing sample was made of PBMCs. The origin of the receptors is a woman between 35 and 50 years old in good health. Some clones in this sample may be carry-over from other donors' samples. The CDR3 runs from the conserved cysteine through the conserved F or W. Clone size is not always given. Where it is, it says once, few, many or a class for expanded clones.

v_call: TRBV11-2; clone_size: NA; cdr3_aa: CASSYIAGGPSEQYF
v_call: TRBV19; clone_size: few; cdr3_aa: CASSTPGLAYEQYF
v_call: TRBV6-6; clone_size: NA; cdr3_aa: CASRAMSGGILNEQFF
v_call: TRBV5-4; clone_size: NA; cdr3_aa: CASSGKTGGIDGYTF
v_call: TRBV28; clone_size: few; cdr3_aa: CASSYEGEAFF
v_call: TRBV29-1; clone_size: NA; cdr3_aa: CSVGVSGNTIYF
v_call: TRBV28; clone_size: NA; cdr3_aa: CAIWDRGQNGQPQHF
v_call: TRBV28; clone_size: NA; cdr3_aa: CASSFQGRLYEQYF
v_call: TRBV9; clone_size: NA; cdr3_aa: CASSVGTANEKLFF
v_call: TRBV15; clone_size: NA; cdr3_aa: CATSRPRYEQYF
v_call: TRBV18; clone_size: once; cdr3_aa: CASSPRVAESYEQYF
v_call: TRBV2; clone_size: NA; cdr3_aa: CASSRGLAPSYNEQFF
v_call: TRBV9; clone_size: NA; cdr3_aa: CASSGTRGMNTEAFF
v_call: TRBV5-1; clone_size: NA; cdr3_aa: CASSLTGNQETQYF
v_call: TRBV10-3; clone_size: NA; cdr3_aa: CAPTDRGQSQPQHF
v_call: TRBV6-4; clone_size: NA; cdr3_aa: CASSGLQDTGELFF
v_call: TRBV2; clone_size: NA; cdr3_aa: CASSEAHGYRNQPQHF
v_call: TRBV28; clone_size: NA; cdr3_aa: CASSFGAGFIAEAFF
v_call: TRBV27; clone_size: NA; cdr3_aa: CASSLRGMDQPQHF
v_call: TRBV7-8; clone_size: NA; cdr3_aa: CASSFVDPSTDTQYF
v_call: TRBV5-1; clone_size: NA; cdr3_aa: CASSLLPGTGPEAFF
v_call: TRBV7-3; clone_size: NA; cdr3_aa: CASSFPESDTQYF
v_call: TRBV19; clone_size: NA; cdr3_aa: CAMLSGKLSIRPVNEQFF
v_call: TRBV19; clone_size: NA; cdr3_aa: CASSKGTSGSRDTQYF